This T cell receptor (beta chain) emerged from a study of blood T cells in healthy people across ages. Total RNA was isolated from each sample in quantities of at least 5 micrograms. Germline loops: CDR1 KGHSH, CDR2 LQKENI. This CDR3 region has 13 residues. V gave up 0 bases and J gave up 6 bases, with 7 bases separating them. The authors ran a second PCR of about 7 to 11 cycles using a sample-barcoded 5' primer and a J-beta primer mix. TCRdb redid the calling of the 5' RACE reads with MiXCR, one entry per CDR3 protein. The sample has approximately 730,000 distinct CDR3 sequences, approximately 43% seen once.

Sequenced input: blood. The rearrangement joins TRBV18 to TRBJ2-3, with D hard to call. This receptor was obtained from a woman aged 55-75 years in good health. The CDR3 bases are TGTGCCAGCTCACCACCTATGCAGGATACGCAGTATTTT. Its protein product is CASSPPMQDTQYF. The whole variable domain, remainder taken from reference TRBV18 and TRBJ2-3, is NAGVMQNPRHLVRRRGQEARLRCSPMKGHSHVYWYRQLPEEGLKFMVYLQKENIIDESGMPKERFSAEFPKEGPSILRIQQVVRGDSAAYFCASSPPMQDTQYFGPGTRLTVL.